Listed below are T cell receptor beta chains from one sample, sequenced in a study of blood T cell repertoires in COVID-19. Profiled with immunoSEQ multiplex PCR; TCRdb holds only in-frame clones, not every one. There are approximately 260,000 clones in the sample; roughly 89% occur only once, and around 4.6% lies in the top ten. Sequencing input: peripheral blood. These receptors all come from a woman between 35 and 50 years old who had recovered from COVID-19. Both conserved end residues are part of each CDR3. Fields, in order: CDR3 protein, CDR3 DNA, J gene, V gene, D gene, clone size. D genes are given only for firm matches. The listing skips clone size in some rows; elsewhere it reads once, few, many or a size class.

cdr3_aa: CAIGTNYYDEQFF
cdr3_nt: TGTGCAATAGGGACTAATTATTATGATGAGCAGTTCTTC
j_call: TRBJ2-1
v_call: TRBV30
d_call: TRBD2
clone_size: -

cdr3_aa: CASSPGGLEELFF
cdr3_nt: TGTGCCAGCTCTCCAGGGGGGTTGGAGGAGCTGTTTTTT
j_call: TRBJ2-2
v_call: TRBV7-9
d_call: -
clone_size: -

cdr3_aa: CASRAKGFGETQYF
cdr3_nt: TGTGCCAGCCGAGCGAAAGGATTCGGAGAGACCCAGTACTTC
j_call: TRBJ2-5
v_call: TRBV6-7
d_call: -
clone_size: -

cdr3_aa: CASSPDRVVDTQYF
cdr3_nt: TGTGCCAGCAGCCCCGACAGGGTGGTAGATACGCAGTATTTT
j_call: TRBJ2-3
v_call: TRBV6-2/TRBV6-3
d_call: TRBD1
clone_size: -

cdr3_aa: CASSEGVANEKLFF
cdr3_nt: TGTGCCAGTAGTGAAGGGGTGGCTAATGAAAAACTGTTTTTT
j_call: TRBJ1-4
v_call: TRBV19
d_call: -
clone_size: -

cdr3_aa: CASSFYSNTDTQYF
cdr3_nt: TGTGCCAGCAGCTTCTACTCAAACACAGATACGCAGTATTTT
j_call: TRBJ2-3
v_call: TRBV7-9
d_call: -
clone_size: -

cdr3_aa: CASSDPWASGSTDTQYF
cdr3_nt: TGCGCCAGCAGTGACCCCTGGGCTAGCGGGTCCACAGATACGCAGTATTTT
j_call: TRBJ2-3
v_call: TRBV10-2
d_call: TRBD2
clone_size: -

cdr3_aa: CASRTGGTSTDTQYF
cdr3_nt: TGTGCCAGCAGGACCGGGGGAACTAGCACAGATACGCAGTATTTT
j_call: TRBJ2-3
v_call: TRBV5-4
d_call: -
clone_size: -

cdr3_aa: CASSPLVFSGGRNEQFF
cdr3_nt: TGTGCCAGCAGCCCTCTGGTGTTCAGCGGGGGCCGAAATGAGCAGTTCTTC
j_call: TRBJ2-1
v_call: TRBV7-6
d_call: TRBD2
clone_size: -

cdr3_aa: CASSLGSSDGYTF
cdr3_nt: TGTGCCAGCAGCTTAGGGTCCAGCGATGGCTACACCTTC
j_call: TRBJ1-2
v_call: TRBV13
d_call: -
clone_size: -

cdr3_aa: CASSETGGNEQFF
cdr3_nt: TGTGCCAGTAGCGAAACAGGGGGCAATGAGCAGTTCTTC
j_call: TRBJ2-1
v_call: TRBV19
d_call: TRBD1
clone_size: -

cdr3_aa: CASSPGTGSYEQYF
cdr3_nt: TGTGCCAGCAGTCCCGGGACAGGGTCCTACGAGCAGTACTTC
j_call: TRBJ2-7
v_call: TRBV6-5
d_call: TRBD1
clone_size: -

cdr3_aa: CASSSRPTGLGPPGANVLTF
cdr3_nt: TGTGCCAGCAGCTCTAGACCCACAGGACTAGGACCCCCTGGGGCCAACGTCCTGACTTTC
j_call: TRBJ2-6
v_call: TRBV7-8
d_call: TRBD2
clone_size: once

cdr3_aa: CASSPGGPTETQYF
cdr3_nt: TGTGCCAGCAGCCCCGGTGGGCCGACAGAGACCCAGTACTTC
j_call: TRBJ2-5
v_call: TRBV13
d_call: -
clone_size: -

cdr3_aa: CASSQDYQWDTDTYGYTF
cdr3_nt: TGTGCCAGCAGCCAAGATTACCAGTGGGACACAGACACCTATGGCTACACCTTC
j_call: TRBJ1-2
v_call: TRBV3-1/TRBV3-2
d_call: -
clone_size: once

cdr3_aa: CASSPGQGASGYTF
cdr3_nt: TGCGCCAGCAGCCCAGGACAGGGGGCGAGCGGCTACACCTTC
j_call: TRBJ1-2
v_call: TRBV5-1
d_call: TRBD1
clone_size: -

cdr3_aa: CASRTGTSVTDTQYF
cdr3_nt: TGTGCCAGCAGAACCGGGACTAGCGTAACAGATACGCAGTATTTT
j_call: TRBJ2-3
v_call: TRBV6-4
d_call: TRBD2
clone_size: -

cdr3_aa: CATSRRDRVRYGYTF
cdr3_nt: TGTGCCACCAGCAGGAGGGACAGGGTACGGTATGGCTACACCTTC
j_call: TRBJ1-2
v_call: TRBV15
d_call: TRBD1
clone_size: -

cdr3_aa: CASTTLGQGNEQFF
cdr3_nt: TGTGCCAGCACCACGCTTGGGCAGGGAAATGAGCAGTTCTTC
j_call: TRBJ2-1
v_call: TRBV7-9
d_call: -
clone_size: -

cdr3_aa: CAWSGGLAGGQETQYF
cdr3_nt: TGTGCCTGGAGCGGTGGGCTAGCGGGAGGTCAAGAGACCCAGTACTTC
j_call: TRBJ2-5
v_call: TRBV30
d_call: TRBD2
clone_size: -

cdr3_aa: CASSPRGSNQPQHF
cdr3_nt: TGTGCCAGCAGCCCTCGGGGTAGCAATCAGCCCCAGCATTTT
j_call: TRBJ1-5
v_call: TRBV7-2
d_call: -
clone_size: -

cdr3_aa: CASSYGQRPNYGYTF
cdr3_nt: TGTGCCAGCAGCTACGGACAGCGACCAAACTATGGCTACACCTTC
j_call: TRBJ1-2
v_call: TRBV7-9
d_call: -
clone_size: -

cdr3_aa: CASGLVPGNPEAFF
cdr3_nt: TGTGCTAGTGGTTTGGTACCAGGGAACCCTGAAGCTTTCTTT
j_call: TRBJ1-1
v_call: TRBV12-5
d_call: -
clone_size: -

cdr3_aa: CASSFQSYEQYF
cdr3_nt: TGTGCCAGCAGCTTCCAATCCTACGAGCAGTACTTC
j_call: TRBJ2-7
v_call: TRBV5-4
d_call: -
clone_size: -

cdr3_aa: CASSLLAGTLSYNEQFF
cdr3_nt: TGTGCCAGCAGCCTCTTAGCGGGGACACTCTCCTACAATGAGCAGTTCTTC
j_call: TRBJ2-1
v_call: TRBV3-1/TRBV3-2
d_call: TRBD2
clone_size: -

cdr3_aa: CASSLGREYTDTQYF
cdr3_nt: TGTGCCAGCAGCTTAGGTCGAGAATACACAGATACGCAGTATTTT
j_call: TRBJ2-3
v_call: TRBV11-3
d_call: -
clone_size: -

cdr3_aa: CASSVGGGTNYEQYF
cdr3_nt: TGTGCCAGCAGCGTAGGCGGGGGGACAAACTACGAGCAGTACTTC
j_call: TRBJ2-7
v_call: TRBV9
d_call: TRBD2
clone_size: -

cdr3_aa: CASSLSLAGEAFF
cdr3_nt: TGTGCCAGCAGTTTATCCCTGGCGGGTGAAGCTTTCTTT
j_call: TRBJ1-1
v_call: TRBV28
d_call: -
clone_size: -

cdr3_aa: CASNTKGQSYGYTF
cdr3_nt: TGTGCCAGCAACACAAAAGGACAGAGCTATGGCTACACCTTC
j_call: TRBJ1-2
v_call: TRBV5-4
d_call: -
clone_size: -

cdr3_aa: CASSPQVGELFF
cdr3_nt: TGTGCCAGTAGTCCTCAGGTCGGGGAGCTGTTTTTT
j_call: TRBJ2-2
v_call: TRBV19
d_call: -
clone_size: -

cdr3_aa: CAWSVRRGNTGELFF
cdr3_nt: TGTGCCTGGAGTGTACGTAGGGGAAACACCGGGGAGCTGTTTTTT
j_call: TRBJ2-2
v_call: TRBV30
d_call: -
clone_size: -

cdr3_aa: CASSQGRLTFSGNTIYF
cdr3_nt: TGTGCCAGCAGCCAAGGCCGGCTGACATTCTCTGGAAACACCATATATTTT
j_call: TRBJ1-3
v_call: TRBV3-1/TRBV3-2
d_call: -
clone_size: -

cdr3_aa: CASSQESSGGIQETQYF
cdr3_nt: TGTGCCAGCAGCCAAGAGTCTAGCGGGGGGATCCAAGAGACCCAGTACTTC
j_call: TRBJ2-5
v_call: TRBV4-2
d_call: TRBD2
clone_size: -

cdr3_aa: CASSIDKQGYYGYTF
cdr3_nt: TGTGCCAGTAGTATAGATAAACAGGGCTACTATGGCTACACCTTC
j_call: TRBJ1-2
v_call: TRBV19
d_call: -
clone_size: -

cdr3_aa: CASSISGGPRDTQYF
cdr3_nt: TGTGCCAGTAGTATTAGTGGAGGCCCTAGGGATACGCAGTATTTT
j_call: TRBJ2-3
v_call: TRBV19
d_call: -
clone_size: -

cdr3_aa: CASLWGDGEQFF
cdr3_nt: TGTGCCAGCCTATGGGGGGACGGTGAGCAGTTCTTC
j_call: TRBJ2-1
v_call: TRBV18
d_call: -
clone_size: -

cdr3_aa: CASSSVSGTEETQYF
cdr3_nt: TGTGCCAGCAGCTCCGTTAGCGGGACAGAAGAGACCCAGTACTTC
j_call: TRBJ2-5
v_call: TRBV6-5
d_call: -
clone_size: -

cdr3_aa: CASSDRTGDYNEQFF
cdr3_nt: TGTGCCAGCAGCGACCGGACTGGAGACTACAATGAGCAGTTCTTC
j_call: TRBJ2-1
v_call: TRBV9
d_call: -
clone_size: -

cdr3_aa: CASSHGLADTDTQYF
cdr3_nt: TGTGCCAGCAGCCATGGCCTAGCGGACACAGATACGCAGTATTTT
j_call: TRBJ2-3
v_call: TRBV3-1/TRBV3-2
d_call: TRBD2
clone_size: once

cdr3_aa: CASSFQREMVGELFF
cdr3_nt: TGTGCCAGCAGCTTCCAACGGGAGATGGTCGGGGAGCTGTTTTTT
j_call: TRBJ2-2
v_call: TRBV11-2
d_call: -
clone_size: once

cdr3_aa: CAWRSSPLHF
cdr3_nt: TGTGCCTGGAGGAGTTCACCCCTCCACTTT
j_call: TRBJ1-6
v_call: TRBV30
d_call: -
clone_size: -

cdr3_aa: CASSFGADTQYF
cdr3_nt: TGTGCCAGCAGTTTCGGAGCGGATACGCAGTATTTT
j_call: TRBJ2-3
v_call: TRBV6-5
d_call: -
clone_size: -

cdr3_aa: CASSPWDRTNTEAFF
cdr3_nt: TGTGCCAGCAGCCCTTGGGACAGGACGAACACTGAAGCTTTCTTT
j_call: TRBJ1-1
v_call: TRBV7-2
d_call: TRBD1
clone_size: -

cdr3_aa: CASSQGPAGAYNEQFF
cdr3_nt: TGCGCCAGCAGCCAAGGGCCAGCGGGCGCCTACAATGAGCAGTTCTTC
j_call: TRBJ2-1
v_call: TRBV4-3
d_call: -
clone_size: -

cdr3_aa: CASSQLSHRGSHYNEQFF
cdr3_nt: TGTGCCAGCAGCCAACTTTCCCACAGGGGATCTCATTACAATGAGCAGTTCTTC
j_call: TRBJ2-1
v_call: TRBV3-1/TRBV3-2
d_call: TRBD1
clone_size: -

cdr3_aa: CASRVRDRVYNSPLHF
cdr3_nt: TGTGCCAGCAGGGTCCGGGACAGGGTTTACAATTCACCCCTCCACTTT
j_call: TRBJ1-6
v_call: TRBV2
d_call: TRBD1
clone_size: -

cdr3_aa: CASSRGLAGRETQYF
cdr3_nt: TGCGCCAGCAGCCGAGGACTAGCGGGAAGAGAGACCCAGTACTTC
j_call: TRBJ2-5
v_call: TRBV4-3
d_call: TRBD2
clone_size: -

cdr3_aa: CASSPSFWDTELFF
cdr3_nt: TGTGCCAGTAGTCCTTCGTTCTGGGACACGGAGCTGTTTTTT
j_call: TRBJ2-2
v_call: TRBV19
d_call: -
clone_size: -

cdr3_aa: CASSLRGATDTQYF
cdr3_nt: TGTGCCAGCAGCCTCAGGGGGGCGACAGATACGCAGTATTTT
j_call: TRBJ2-3
v_call: TRBV6-4
d_call: -
clone_size: -

cdr3_aa: CASSFRGGMDNEQFF
cdr3_nt: TGTGCCAGCAGTTTCCGTGGGGGGATGGACAATGAGCAGTTCTTC
j_call: TRBJ2-1
v_call: TRBV27
d_call: -
clone_size: -

cdr3_aa: CASSAGRTGNTEAFF
cdr3_nt: TGTGCCAGCAGCGCGGGACGGACAGGGAACACTGAAGCTTTCTTT
j_call: TRBJ1-1
v_call: TRBV9
d_call: TRBD1
clone_size: -

cdr3_aa: CASSPNPGWAGNEQFF
cdr3_nt: TGTGCCAGCTCACCAAATCCAGGGTGGGCCGGCAATGAGCAGTTCTTC
j_call: TRBJ2-1
v_call: TRBV18
d_call: -
clone_size: -

cdr3_aa: CATSRDGGVGAGYTF
cdr3_nt: TGTGCCACCAGCAGAGATGGCGGGGTAGGGGCCGGCTACACCTTC
j_call: TRBJ1-2
v_call: TRBV15
d_call: -
clone_size: -

cdr3_aa: CASSLTSSSYNEQFF
cdr3_nt: TGTGCCAGCAGCTTGACTAGCAGTTCTTACAATGAGCAGTTCTTC
j_call: TRBJ2-1
v_call: TRBV7-6
d_call: TRBD2
clone_size: few